This T cell receptor beta chain came from a study of OX40 agonist ivuxolimab in advanced cancers. Study-level results: No antigen was identified for the clonally expanded peripheral T cells. Clonal expansion was seen in CD4+ and CD8+ blood T cells by week 6 at 0.1 to 3.0 mg/kg.

Note on this clone: What it binds is unknown.

Per the germline V gene, CDR1 is SGHRS and CDR2 is YFSETQ. The length of the CDR3 is 13 residues. The V gene lost 4 bases and the J gene lost 2 bases, with 10 bases spanning the gap. Data came from immunoSEQ multiplex PCR; TCRdb stores just in-frame clones and leaves some out. The table has some 40,000 clones, roughly 84% seen once. The origin of this receptor is an adult with an advanced solid tumor such as melanoma, head and neck, liver or kidney cancer. The rearrangement joins TRBV5-1 to TRBJ2-7, with D unclear. Sequences were derived from CD4+ or CD8+ T cells sorted from blood, sampled in a trial of the OX40 agonist ivuxolimab. In nucleotides, the CDR3 is TGCGCCAGCAGCACGTTCGTGGCCTACGAGCAGTACTTC. Translated: CASSTFVAYEQYF.